This record looks at one T cell receptor (beta chain) sequence and its context. In the study's own analysis: The assay estimated nucleated cells by amplifying reference gene primers. Method: immunoSEQ multiplex PCR; TCRdb's copy keeps in-frame clones and lacks some. The V and J calls and clone size come from that table; D and trimming were worked out from the DNA. This table holds some 26,000 clones, approximately 84% found once. There are 14 residues in the CDR3. Per the germline V gene, CDR1 is MGHRA and CDR2 is YSYEKL. V was shortened by 4 bases and J by 4 bases, with 13 bases between the two germline ends. This specimen comes from a study of blood T cell repertoires in COVID-19. As for the study in general: Acute and convalescent COVID-19 specimens originated in the United States, Italy and Spain. The analysed material was cDNA or gDNA that came from T cells, B-cell-depleted T cells, or PBMCs.

Sequencing input: peripheral blood. The chain uses TRBV4-1 and TRBJ2-5; the D gene is possibly TRBD1 (6 bases). The receptor was derived from a middle-aged man with active or convalescent COVID-19. The CDR3 sequence is CASSPQGRGETQYF. CDR3 DNA sequence: TGCGCCAGCAGCCCTCAGGGGAGAGGAGAGACCCAGTACTTC.